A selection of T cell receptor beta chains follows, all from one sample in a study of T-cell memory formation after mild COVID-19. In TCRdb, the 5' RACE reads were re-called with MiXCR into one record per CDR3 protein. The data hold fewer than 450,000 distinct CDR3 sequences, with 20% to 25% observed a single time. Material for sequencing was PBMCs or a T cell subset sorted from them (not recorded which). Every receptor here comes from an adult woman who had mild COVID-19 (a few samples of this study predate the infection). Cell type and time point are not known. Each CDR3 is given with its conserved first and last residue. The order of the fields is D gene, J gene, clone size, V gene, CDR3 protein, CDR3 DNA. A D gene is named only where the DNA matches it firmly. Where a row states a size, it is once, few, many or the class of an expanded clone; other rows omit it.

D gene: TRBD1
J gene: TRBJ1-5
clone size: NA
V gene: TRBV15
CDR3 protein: CATSRRDRGNQPQHF
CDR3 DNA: TGTGCCACCAGCCGCCGGGACAGGGGAAATCAGCCCCAGCATTTT

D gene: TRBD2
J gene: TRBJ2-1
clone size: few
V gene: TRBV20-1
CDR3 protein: CSARTSGRYNEQFF
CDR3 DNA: TGCAGTGCTCGTACTAGCGGGAGGTACAATGAGCAGTTCTTC

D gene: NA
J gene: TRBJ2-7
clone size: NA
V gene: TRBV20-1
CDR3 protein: CSASKRFPSSYEQYF
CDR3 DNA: TGCAGTGCTAGTAAGAGATTTCCGAGCTCCTACGAGCAGTACTTC

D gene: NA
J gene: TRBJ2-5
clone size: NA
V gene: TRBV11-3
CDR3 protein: CASSFGGIETQYF
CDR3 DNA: TGTGCCAGCAGCTTCGGAGGTATCGAGACCCAGTACTTC

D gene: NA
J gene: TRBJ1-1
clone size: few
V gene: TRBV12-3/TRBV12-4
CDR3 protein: CASSLVRDTEAFF
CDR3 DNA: TGTGCCAGCAGTTTAGTGAGGGACACTGAAGCTTTCTTT

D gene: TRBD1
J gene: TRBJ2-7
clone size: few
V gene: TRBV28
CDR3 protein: CASSSDRAGTYEQYF
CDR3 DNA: TGTGCCAGCAGTTCGGACAGGGCGGGTACCTACGAGCAGTACTTC

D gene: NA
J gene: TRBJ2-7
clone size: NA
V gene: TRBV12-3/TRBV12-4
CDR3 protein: CASSLRTHSGPKYEQYF
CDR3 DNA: TGTGCCAGCAGTTTGCGGACCCATTCGGGACCTAAATACGAGCAGTACTTC

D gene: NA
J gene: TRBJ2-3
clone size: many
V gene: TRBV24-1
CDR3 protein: CATSDFSAGLSTDTQYF
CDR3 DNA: TGTGCCACCAGTGATTTTAGCGCAGGGCTCAGCACAGATACGCAGTATTTT

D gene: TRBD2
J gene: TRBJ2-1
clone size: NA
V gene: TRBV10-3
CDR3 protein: CAITGLAGEREQFF
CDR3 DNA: TGTGCCATCACGGGACTAGCGGGAGAGAGAGAGCAGTTCTTC

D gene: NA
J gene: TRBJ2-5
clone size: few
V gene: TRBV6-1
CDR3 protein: CASSDRETQYF
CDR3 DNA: TGTGCCAGCAGTGATCGAGAGACCCAGTACTTC

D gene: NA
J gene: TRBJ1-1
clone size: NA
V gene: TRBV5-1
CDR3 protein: CASSLYVSLNTEAFF
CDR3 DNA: TGCGCCAGCAGCTTGTATGTCAGTTTGAACACTGAAGCTTTCTTT